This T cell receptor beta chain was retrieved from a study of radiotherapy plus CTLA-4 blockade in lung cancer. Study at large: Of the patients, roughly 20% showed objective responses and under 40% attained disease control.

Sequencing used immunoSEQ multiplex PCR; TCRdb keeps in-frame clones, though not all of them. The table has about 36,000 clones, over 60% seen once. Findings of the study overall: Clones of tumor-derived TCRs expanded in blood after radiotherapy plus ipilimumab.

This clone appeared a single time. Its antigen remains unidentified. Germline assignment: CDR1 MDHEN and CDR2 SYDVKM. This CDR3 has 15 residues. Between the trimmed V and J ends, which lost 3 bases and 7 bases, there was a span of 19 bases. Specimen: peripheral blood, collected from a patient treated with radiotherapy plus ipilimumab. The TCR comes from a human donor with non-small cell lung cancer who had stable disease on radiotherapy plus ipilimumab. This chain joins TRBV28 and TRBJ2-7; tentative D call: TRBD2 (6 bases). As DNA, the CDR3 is TGTGCCAGCAGTTTTTCTAAGGCCCGGGCGGGAGAGCAGTACTTC. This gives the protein CASSFSKARAGEQYF.